This T cell receptor beta chain emerged from a study of human T cells and chemical hapten exposure. The study, taken as a whole, reports: Versus controls, expanded TCRs had significantly more large CDR3 similarity clusters.

Comment on this clonotype: No antigen is known for it.

Time point of the sample: patch test 3, about 24 weeks after DPC sensitization. Treatment reported: therapeutic diphenylcyclopropenone sensitization with weekly scalp DPC. The CDR3 runs 16 residues. The V gene end was trimmed by 1 base and the J gene end by 5 bases; junction bases not matched to a gene: 10. Germline values: CDR1 DFQATT, CDR2 SNEGSKA (reference sequence). TCRdb reanalysed the RACE reads using MiXCR and keeps one entry per CDR3 protein. The profile shows some 71,000 distinct CDR3 sequences, roughly 10% of them singletons. J is TRBJ2-2 and V is TRBV20-1; 7 bases match TRBD2. This TCR came from a woman in her forties or fifties with alopecia areata. Some clones in this sample may be carry-over from other donors' samples. This specimen was whole blood, taken in connection with sensitization to the hapten diphenylcyclopropenone (DPC). DNA of the CDR3: TGCAGTGCTAGAGGAACGAGCGGGATCCGGACCGGGGAGCTGTTTTTT. It is translated as CSARGTSGIRTGELFF.